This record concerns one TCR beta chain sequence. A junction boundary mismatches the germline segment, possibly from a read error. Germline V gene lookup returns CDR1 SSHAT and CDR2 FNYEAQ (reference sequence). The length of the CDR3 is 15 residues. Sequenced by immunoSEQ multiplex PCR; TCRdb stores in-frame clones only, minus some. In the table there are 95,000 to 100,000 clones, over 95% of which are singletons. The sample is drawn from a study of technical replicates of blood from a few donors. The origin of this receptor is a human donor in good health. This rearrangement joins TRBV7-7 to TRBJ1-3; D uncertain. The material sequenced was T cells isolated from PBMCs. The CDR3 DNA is TGTGCTAGCAGCCCAGGCCTCCCGTCAGGAAACACCATATATTTT. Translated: CASSPGLPSGNTIYF. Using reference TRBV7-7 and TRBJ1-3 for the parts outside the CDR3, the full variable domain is GAGVSQSPRYKVTKRGQDVTLRCDPISSHATLYWYQQALGQGPEFLTYFNYEAQPDKSGLPSDRFSAERPEGSISTLTIQRTEQRDSAMYRCASSPGLPSGNTIYFGEGSWLTVV.